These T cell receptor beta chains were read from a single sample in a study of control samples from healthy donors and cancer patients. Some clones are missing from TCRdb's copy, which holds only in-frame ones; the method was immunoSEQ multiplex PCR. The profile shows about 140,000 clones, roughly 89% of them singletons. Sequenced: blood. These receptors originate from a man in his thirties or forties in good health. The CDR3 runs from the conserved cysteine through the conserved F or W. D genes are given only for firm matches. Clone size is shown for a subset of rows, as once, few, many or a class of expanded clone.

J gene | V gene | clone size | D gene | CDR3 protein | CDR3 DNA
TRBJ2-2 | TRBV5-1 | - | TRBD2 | CASSLVAGGTGELFF | TGCGCCAGCAGCTTGGTTGCGGGAGGCACCGGGGAGCTGTTTTTT
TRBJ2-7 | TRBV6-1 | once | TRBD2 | CASSATPGLAGTYEQYF | TGTGCCAGCAGTGCAACCCCGGGACTAGCGGGGACCTACGAGCAGTACTTC
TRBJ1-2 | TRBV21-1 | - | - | CASSRQGARTHGYTF | TGTGCCAGCAGCAGACAGGGGGCCAGGACTCATGGCTACACCTTC
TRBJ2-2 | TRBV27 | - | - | CASSFGTGELFF | TGTGCCAGCAGTTTCGGCACCGGGGAGCTGTTTTTT
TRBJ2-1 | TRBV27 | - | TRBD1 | CASGPRGTYYNEQFF | TGTGCCAGCGGACCCAGGGGGACCTACTACAATGAGCAGTTCTTC
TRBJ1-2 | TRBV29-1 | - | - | CSVGGNYGYTF | TGCAGCGTTGGGGGTAACTATGGCTACACCTTC
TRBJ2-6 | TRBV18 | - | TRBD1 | CASSPGRDRPSGANVLTF | TGTGCCAGCTCACCAGGGCGGGACAGGCCCTCTGGGGCCAACGTCCTGACTTTC
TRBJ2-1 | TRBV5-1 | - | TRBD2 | CASSPEGLAGGEQFF | TGCGCCAGCAGCCCGGAGGGACTAGCGGGAGGTGAGCAGTTCTTC
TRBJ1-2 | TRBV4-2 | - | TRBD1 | CASSPRTGLDGYTF | TGTGCCAGCAGCCCCCGGACAGGTTTAGATGGCTACACCTTC
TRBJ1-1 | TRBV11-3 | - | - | CASSLIGRANTEAFF | TGTGCCAGCAGCTTAATCGGCAGAGCAAACACTGAAGCTTTCTTT
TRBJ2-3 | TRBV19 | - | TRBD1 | CASSIEQGAPTDTQYF | TGTGCCAGTAGTATAGAACAGGGGGCGCCGACAGATACGCAGTATTTT
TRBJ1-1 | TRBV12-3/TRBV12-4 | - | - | CASRINTEAFF | TGTGCCAGCAGGATCAACACTGAAGCTTTCTTT
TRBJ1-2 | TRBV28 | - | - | CASSLSGRVGGYTF | TGTGCCAGCAGTTTATCGGGTAGGGTCGGAGGCTACACCTTC
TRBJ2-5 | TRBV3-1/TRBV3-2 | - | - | CASSQVGLRTQYF | TGTGCCAGCAGCCAAGTAGGACTCCGTACCCAGTACTTC
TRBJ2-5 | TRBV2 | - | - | CASSQETQYF | TGTGCCAGCAGCCAAGAGACCCAGTACTTC
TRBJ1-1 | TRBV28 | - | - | CASSLHGTTLAEAFF | TGTGCCAGCAGTTTGCATGGGACAACTCTGGCTGAAGCTTTCTTT
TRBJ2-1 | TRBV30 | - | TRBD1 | CAGGGLDRDFYNEQFF | TGTGCCGGTGGGGGACTGGACAGGGATTTCTACAATGAGCAGTTCTTC
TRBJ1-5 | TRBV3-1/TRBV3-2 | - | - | CASSHEGAIPQPQHF | TGTGCCAGCAGCCATGAGGGAGCGATCCCACAGCCCCAGCATTTT
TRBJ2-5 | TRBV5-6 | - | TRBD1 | CASSPGQGAWETQYF | TGTGCCAGCAGCCCGGGACAGGGGGCGTGGGAGACCCAGTACTTC
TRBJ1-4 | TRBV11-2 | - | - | CASSLGPRGLATNEKLFF | TGTGCCAGCAGCTTAGGGCCCAGGGGACTGGCAACTAATGAAAAACTGTTTTTT
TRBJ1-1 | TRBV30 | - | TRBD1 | CASYVVGTGSEGFTEAFF | TGTGCCTCCTATGTTGTGGGGACAGGGTCAGAAGGTTTCACTGAAGCTTTCTTT
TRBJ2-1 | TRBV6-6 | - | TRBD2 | CASSLGLERGNEQFF | TGTGCCAGCAGCCTGGGACTAGAGAGGGGTAATGAGCAGTTCTTC
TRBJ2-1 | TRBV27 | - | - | CASSSPLARSYNEQFF | TGTGCCAGCAGTTCCCCTCTAGCGCGGTCCTACAATGAGCAGTTCTTC
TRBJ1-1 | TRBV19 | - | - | CASSPTDRLSPEAFF | TGTGCCAGTAGTCCAACCGACAGGTTATCGCCTGAAGCTTTCTTT
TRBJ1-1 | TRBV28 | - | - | CASSLRNTEAFF | TGTGCCAGCAGTTTAAGGAACACTGAAGCTTTCTTT
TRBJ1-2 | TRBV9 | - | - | CASSGEGRALNYGYTF | TGTGCCAGCAGCGGAGAGGGAAGGGCACTTAACTATGGCTACACCTTC
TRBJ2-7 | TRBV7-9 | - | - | CASSLYRDFDYEQYF | TGTGCCAGCAGCTTGTACCGGGACTTCGACTACGAGCAGTACTTC